This record looks at one T cell receptor (beta chain) sequence and its context. Its antigen is unknown. For the second PCR, which ran for about 6 to 11 cycles, a sample-barcoded 5' primer and a J-beta primer mix were used. Researchers report that a template-switch adaptor with 12 random nucleotides tagged each cDNA molecule. TCRdb processed the 5' RACE reads anew with MiXCR; each CDR3 protein has one entry. Here the sample spans about 1.8 million distinct CDR3 sequences, roughly 49% being singletons. The data derive from a study of blood T cells in healthy people across ages. Study results and caveats: Versus aged donors, long-lived donors had higher diversity and more naive CD4+ cells.

Looked up from germline, CDR1 is SGDLS and CDR2 is YYNGEE. Between the trimmed V and J ends, which lost 3 bases and 2 bases, there was a span of 13 bases. The CDR3 is made up of 15 amino acids. This chain links TRBV9 with TRBJ2-3; unclear D gene. This sequence was found in a woman aged 35 to 49 in good health. The sequenced material came from blood. The CDR3 coding sequence is TGTGCCAGCAGCGCCGTTTCCGGCAACACAGATACGCAGTATTTT. Translation: CASSAVSGNTDTQYF.